The T cell receptor beta chain described here comes from a study of T cells in Graves' hyperthyroidism and ophthalmopathy. From germline, CDR1 is LNHDA and CDR2 SQIVND (reference sequence). V lost 2 bases and J lost 5, with 13 bases in between. CDR3 length: 15 amino acids. This clonotype occurred many times. Any patient presenting with uncontrolled infection, other autoimmune disease, pregnancy or lactation was left out. Approximately 10 ml of fresh peripheral blood supplied the PBMCs. RNA transcripts were the template for amplifying TCR beta CDR3 regions. Carried out on the TCR CDR3, a first-round RT-PCR used the HTBI primer set. TCRdb called the multiplex PCR reads again in MiXCR, with one record for every CDR3 protein. This table has roughly 57,000 distinct CDR3 sequences, around 53% appearing once.

The clonotype comes from a woman aged 60 to 75 with Graves' ophthalmopathy. The chain recombines TRBV19 with TRBJ1-5; perhaps TRBD1 as D (6 bases). The sequencing input was blood. The CDR3 loop is CASSIYGGGDQPQHF. Here the CDR3 DNA reads TGTGCCAGTAGTATATACGGGGGCGGCGATCAGCCCCAGCATTTT.